These 29 T cell receptor beta chains were all obtained from the same sample, sequenced in a study of T-cell reconstitution after alpha-beta-depleted transplantation in children. A library of TCRbeta sequences, prepared with unique molecular identifiers, was generated. TCRdb re-called the PCR reads with MiXCR, one entry per CDR3 protein. The sample holds about 540,000 distinct CDR3 sequences; about 18% are singletons and the top ten take 3.3%. The sample consisted of PBMCs from the stem cell graft donor, taken from the stem cell graft. These receptors came from a human donor who donated a stem cell graft to a child with acute lymphoblastic leukemia.

The table lists this clonotype with a few counts. This sequence joins TRBV6-2 or TRBV6-3 and TRBJ2-7; TRBD2 is a possible D gene (7 bases). This CDR3 spans 20 amino acids. The V gene lost 2 bases and the J gene lost 1 base, with 27 bases spanning the gap. Germline V gives CDR1 MNHEY, CDR2 SVGEGT. The CDR3 nucleotides read TGTGCCAGCAGTTACGCTTTTTTTGTCGGGAGGCCAGGGGCTTCCTACGAGCAGTACTTC. Translation: CASSYAFFVGRPGASYEQYF.

The chain recombines TRBV9 with TRBJ2-2; 7 bases map to TRBD1. There are 16 residues in the CDR3. J was trimmed by 6 bases and V by 3 bases; bases with no gene match: 11. CDR1 and CDR2 (germline): SGDLS, YYNGEE. CDR3 in amino acids: CASSARQGIMAGELFF. The CDR3 bases are TGTGCCAGCAGCGCAAGACAGGGTATCATGGCCGGGGAGCTGTTTTTT.

V is TRBV9 and J is TRBJ2-5; possible D gene TRBD1, 6 bases. The CDR3 totals 14 residues. Germline lookup yields CDR1 SGDLS and CDR2 YYNGEE. V was pared by 4 bases and J by 3 bases, with 13 bases between. CDR3 loop: CASSPRTAEETQYF. CDR3 DNA: TGTGCCAGCAGCCCCCGGACAGCAGAAGAGACCCAGTACTTC.

The V and J genes are TRBV27 and TRBJ2-3, with unresolved D. The CDR3 consists of 14 residues. The V and J ends lost 4 bases and 5 bases respectively, with 13 bases between them. Per germline, CDR1 MNHEY and CDR2 SMNVEV (reference sequence). CDR3 in DNA: TGTGCCAGCAGTTCCCCTCCTCTTGGAGATACGCAGTATTTT. It encodes CASSSPPLGDTQYF.

This chain uses TRBV29-1 with TRBJ1-1; D unresolved. The CDR3 is 13 amino acids. V lost 7 bases, J lost 2 bases, and 14 bases lay in between. Germline values: CDR1 SQVTM, CDR2 ANQGSEA. The CDR3 DNA reads TGCAGCGGAGGACTTGGACTCAACACTGAAGCTTTCTTT. Translation: CSGGLGLNTEAFF.

Only a few counts were recorded for this clonotype. The DNA for the CDR3 is TGTGCCAGCAGTTCCCTGACTAGCGGGAAGGCCTACGAGCAGTACTTC. It specifies CASSSLTSGKAYEQYF. The V and J genes are TRBV25-1 and TRBJ2-7; 11 bases match TRBD2. With V trimmed by 5 bases and J by 2 bases, 8 bases remained unmatched. The CDR3 covers 16 residues. Germline V gives CDR1 MGHDK, CDR2 SYGVNS.

The CDR3 bases are TGTGCCAGCAGTGAAGCAACGAGGTGGCAGTACTTC. It translates to CASSEATRWQYF. The chain employs TRBV2 and TRBJ2-7; D is unresolved. Looked up from germline, CDR1 is SNHLY and CDR2 is FYNNEI. V lost 0 bases and J 9 bases, leaving 9 bases between the germline ends. CDR3 size: 12 residues.

The chain has TRBV3-1 and TRBJ2-3; D not certain. This CDR3 region has 14 residues. CDR1 and CDR2 from the germline V gene are LGHDT and YNNKEL (reference sequence). V was shortened by 6 bases and J by 1 base, with 11 bases between the two germline ends. The CDR3 DNA sequence: TGTGCCAGCAGTCATATAACGGGCACAGATACGCAGTATTTT. The encoded protein is CASSHITGTDTQYF.

This chain links TRBV18 with TRBJ2-3; 14 nucleotides match TRBD2. Trimming took 3 bases from V and 4 from J; bases not matched to a gene: 3. Germline values: CDR1 KGHSH, CDR2 LQKENI. The CDR3 runs 16 residues. As DNA, the CDR3 is TGTGCCAGCTCACCTGGGGGACTAGCGGGAGCAGATACGCAGTATTTT. Amino acids: CASSPGGLAGADTQYF.

This chain connects TRBV12-3 or TRBV12-4 to TRBJ2-1, with D perhaps matching TRBD1 or TRBD2 (5 bases each). The CDR3 has 14 amino acids. Between the trimmed V and J ends, which lost 1 base and 5 bases, there was a span of 9 bases. The CDR3 DNA sequence: TGTGCCAGCAGTTTAGTGGGACCCCACAATGAGCAGTTCTTC. This sequence encodes CASSLVGPHNEQFF.

There are a few counts of this clonotype. This rearrangement joins TRBV11-1 to TRBJ2-5, with 8 bases aligning to TRBD2. The CDR3 has 18 amino acids. V gave up 1 base and J gave up 5 bases; unmatched junction bases: 15. Germline CDR1 reads SGHAT; CDR2 reads FQDESV (reference sequence). The CDR3: CASSLVGSGSVMWETQYF. The DNA of the CDR3 is TGTGCCAGCAGCTTAGTCGGAAGCGGGAGTGTAATGTGGGAGACCCAGTACTTC. The full variable domain, rest sourced from reference TRBV11-1 and TRBJ2-5, is EAEVAQSPRYKITEKSQAVAFWCDPISGHATLYWYRQILGQGPELLVQFQDESVVDDSQLPKDRFSAERLKGVDSTLKIQPAELGDSAMYLCASSLVGSGSVMWETQYFGPGTRLLVL.

V usage is TRBV5-5 and J usage is TRBJ2-7; 8 bases match TRBD2. The CDR3 has 15 residues. Trimming removed 4 bases from V and 1 base from J; junction bases left unmatched: 7. Germline V gene sequence: CDR1 SGHKS, CDR2 YYEKEE (reference sequence). This chain's CDR3 is CASSPGERGSYEQYF. In DNA form, the CDR3 reads TGTGCCAGCAGCCCCGGAGAGCGGGGGTCCTACGAGCAGTACTTC. The whole variable domain, remainder taken from reference TRBV5-5 and TRBJ2-7, is DAGVTQSPTHLIKTRGQQVTLRCSPISGHKSVSWYQQVLGQGPQFIFQYYEKEERGRGNFPDRFSARQFPNYSSELNVNALLLGDSALYLCASSPGERGSYEQYFGPGTRLTVT.

This clonotype was recorded at least ten times. The chain combines TRBV7-6 with TRBJ2-7; D unclear. This CDR3 contains 13 residues. CDR1 is SGHVS, CDR2 FNYEAQ, per germline. V lost 5 bases to trimming and J lost 0 bases, with 8 bases between them. CDR3 loop: CASSPRNSYEQYF. The CDR3 DNA sequence: TGTGCCAGCAGCCCGAGAAACTCCTACGAGCAGTACTTC.

This clonotype was picked up a small number of times. The chain employs TRBV18 and TRBJ2-1, with D hard to call. V gave up 3 bases and J gave up 6 bases, with 9 bases separating them. Germline assignment: CDR1 KGHSH and CDR2 LQKENI. The CDR3 has 13 amino acids. CDR3 protein: CASSPQQGNEQFF. DNA for the CDR3: TGTGCCAGCTCACCGCAACAAGGCAATGAGCAGTTCTTC. Looking up the rest from reference TRBV18 and TRBJ2-1 gives the full variable domain: NAGVMQNPRHLVRRRGQEARLRCSPMKGHSHVYWYRQLPEEGLKFMVYLQKENIIDESGMPKERFSAEFPKEGPSILRIQQVVRGDSAAYFCASSPQQGNEQFFGPGTRLTVL.

The chain carries TRBV25-1 and TRBJ2-3; D call uncertain. The germline gives CDR1 MGHDK, CDR2 SYGVNS. V lost 4 bases, J lost 4 bases, and 6 bases lay in between. This CDR3 spans 12 amino acids. This CDR3 reads CASSVGSDTQYF. The CDR3 nucleotides read TGTGCCAGCAGTGTTGGGTCAGATACGCAGTATTTT.

V usage is TRBV7-9 and J usage is TRBJ2-5; TRBD1 matches at 7 bases. The CDR3 length is 15 residues. Germline values: CDR1 SEHNR, CDR2 FQNEAQ (reference sequence). With V trimmed by 4 bases and J by 4 bases, 9 bases remained unmatched. CDR3 nucleotide sequence: TGTGCCAGCAGCTCACGACAGGGACCCCCAGAGACCCAGTACTTC. It translates to CASSSRQGPPETQYF.

A few counts support this clonotype. This rearrangement joins TRBV11-2 to TRBJ2-5, with D possibly matching TRBD2 (6 bases). The CDR3 consists of 15 residues. Trimming stripped 5 bases from V and 2 bases from J, with 15 bases between. Germline CDR1 reads SGHAT; CDR2 reads FQNNGV. The CDR3 nucleotides are TGTGCCAGCAGCCGATCCGGGAGCGGTCAAGAGACCCAGTACTTC. This sequence encodes CASSRSGSGQETQYF.

The chain is built from TRBV12-3 or TRBV12-4 and TRBJ1-3, with D unclear. This CDR3 comprises 13 residues. V lost 3 bases and J 9 bases, leaving 12 bases between the germline ends. CDR3 bases: TGTGCCAGCAGTTTTGGGGATTACAGCACCATATATTTT. Protein sequence: CASSFGDYSTIYF.

This clonotype occurred a few times. The chain links TRBV5-1 to TRBJ1-4; tentatively, D is TRBD1 (5 bases). The CDR3 has 18 amino acids. In germline, CDR1 is SGHRS, CDR2 YFSETQ. With 0 bases removed from V and 2 bases from J, the gap between germline ends came to 17 bases. The CDR3 is CASSLDGTLLRTNEKLFF. CDR3 in DNA: TGCGCCAGCAGCTTGGACGGGACCTTGCTGCGCACTAATGAAAAACTGTTTTTT.

CDR3 nucleotide sequence: TGTGCCAGCAGCCAAGATGGGGAGACAGGGTCATCTGATACGCAGTATTTT. Protein product: CASSQDGETGSSDTQYF. This chain connects TRBV3-1 to TRBJ2-3, with 7 bases identical to TRBD1. The CDR3 is 17 amino acids. In germline, CDR1 is LGHDT, CDR2 YNNKEL (reference sequence). Trimming cost V 0 bases and J 6 bases; bases outside gene matches: 12.

The CDR3 DNA follows: TGCGCCAGCAGCTCCGGGACTACGAGTGGCTACACCTTC. This gives the protein CASSSGTTSGYTF. V gene TRBV5-1 combines with J gene TRBJ1-2, with a weak D call TRBD1 (5 bases). V shed 3 bases and J shed 7 bases, with 13 bases lying between them. Germline CDR1 SGHRS, CDR2 YFSETQ. The CDR3 sequence is 13 residues long.

As DNA, the CDR3 is TGTGCCAGCAGGAAAGACAGGGCCCCACCTTACGAGCAGTACTTC. Residues: CASRKDRAPPYEQYF. The chain couples TRBV12-3 or TRBV12-4 to TRBJ2-7; 7 positions agree with TRBD1. The V and J ends lost 6 bases and 4 bases, in that order; junction bases with no gene match: 12. The CDR3 is 15 residues long.

The chain carries TRBV11-2 and TRBJ1-1; D unresolved. The CDR3 sequence is 14 residues long. CDR1 SGHAT and CDR2 FQNNGV come from the germline V gene. The ends were cut back, 3 bases at V and 11 bases at J, with 19 bases in the middle. CDR3 nucleotides: TGTGCCAGCAGCTTCCCACGTAAGGGAAGTTCGGCTTTCTTT. It is translated as CASSFPRKGSSAFF. Filled out from reference TRBV11-2 and TRBJ1-1, the complete variable domain reads EAGVAQSPRYKIIEKRQSVAFWCNPISGHATLYWYQQILGQGPKLLIQFQNNGVVDDSQLPKDRFSAERLKGVDSTLKIQPAKLEDSAVYLCASSFPRKGSSAFFGQGTRLTVV.

This clonotype was found a few times. The J gene is TRBJ1-2, the V gene TRBV2; no reliable D call. The CDR3 contains 14 residues. V gave up 7 bases and J gave up 3 bases, with 15 bases separating them. Germline assignment: CDR1 SNHLY and CDR2 FYNNEI. CDR3 DNA sequence: TGTGCCAGCAATTCTGGAACCCCGGACTATGGCTACACCTTC. This translates into CASNSGTPDYGYTF.

This clonotype has only a few counts. This sequence joins TRBV5-1 and TRBJ1-1; 9 positions agree with TRBD1. CDR1 SGHRS and CDR2 YFSETQ come from the germline V gene. This CDR3 comprises 15 residues. V was pared by 7 bases and J by 4 bases, with 11 bases of the junction left unmatched. The chain's CDR3 is CASELGQGYITEAFF. DNA of the CDR3: TGCGCCAGCGAATTGGGACAGGGATATATCACTGAAGCTTTCTTT.

The chain is built from TRBV5-1 and TRBJ2-5; TRBD1 aligns across 11 bases. Germline assignment: CDR1 SGHRS and CDR2 YFSETQ. The CDR3 consists of 15 residues. V shed 4 bases and J 2 bases; nucleotides not matched to a gene: 4. CDR3 coding DNA: TGCGCCAGCAGCGCCGGGACAGGGGGACAAGAGACCCAGTACTTC. Translation gives CASSAGTGGQETQYF.

A note on this clonotype: An end of the junction does not agree with germline; a read error may underlie this. The chain recombines TRBV5-1 with TRBJ1-1, with D possibly matching TRBD1 (6 bases). The germline CDR1 and CDR2 sequences are SGHRS and YFSETQ. CDR3 size: 17 residues. The CDR3 region is CASSMTPGTLGNTEASF. The CDR3 nucleotides read TGCGCCAGCAGCATGACTCCCGGGACACTTGGCAACACTGAAGCTTCCTTT.

This clonotype was seen at least ten times. This chain links TRBV9 with TRBJ2-6; D might be TRBD1 (6 bases). This CDR3 has 16 residues. The V end lost 3 bases, the J end lost 0 bases, and 10 bases lay between the germline ends. Germline assignment: CDR1 SGDLS and CDR2 YYNGEE. In nucleotides, the CDR3 is TGTGCCAGCAGCGGCGAAGGGGGCTCTGGGGCCAACGTCCTGACTTTC. This encodes CASSGEGGSGANVLTF.

The rearrangement links TRBV10-2 to TRBJ2-1, with TRBD2 identical over 8 bases. Unmatched junction bases numbered 2, after V lost 2 bases and J lost 5 bases. CDR1 is WSHSY, CDR2 SAAADI, per germline. This CDR3 is built from 14 residues. Here the CDR3 reads CASSELTSDNEQFF. Here the CDR3 DNA reads TGCGCCAGCAGTGAGCTGACTAGCGACAATGAGCAGTTCTTC.